This T cell receptor (beta chain) was sequenced in a study of OX40 agonist ivuxolimab in advanced cancers. Across the whole study: Eligibility rules accepted prior anti-PD-1, anti-PD-L1 or anti-CTLA-4 therapy, and under 45% had some.

The assay was immunoSEQ multiplex PCR, and TCRdb's table has in-frame clones only and misses some. The sample shows tens of thousands of clones, 75% to 90% of them seen only once. After removal of 0 bases from V and 2 bases from J, the junction contained 3 bases not matched to a gene. The CDR3 runs to 15 residues. Germline V lookup: CDR1 SGHNT, CDR2 YYREEE (reference sequence). This receptor was identified in an adult with an advanced solid tumor such as melanoma, head and neck, liver or kidney cancer. Specimen: CD4+ or CD8+ T cells sorted from blood, collected in a trial of the OX40 agonist ivuxolimab. V gene TRBV5-4 combines with J gene TRBJ2-3; 7 bases map to TRBD2. Here the CDR3 DNA reads TGTGCCAGCAGCTTGGAAGCGGGACCCACAGATACGCAGTATTTT. This encodes CASSLEAGPTDTQYF.